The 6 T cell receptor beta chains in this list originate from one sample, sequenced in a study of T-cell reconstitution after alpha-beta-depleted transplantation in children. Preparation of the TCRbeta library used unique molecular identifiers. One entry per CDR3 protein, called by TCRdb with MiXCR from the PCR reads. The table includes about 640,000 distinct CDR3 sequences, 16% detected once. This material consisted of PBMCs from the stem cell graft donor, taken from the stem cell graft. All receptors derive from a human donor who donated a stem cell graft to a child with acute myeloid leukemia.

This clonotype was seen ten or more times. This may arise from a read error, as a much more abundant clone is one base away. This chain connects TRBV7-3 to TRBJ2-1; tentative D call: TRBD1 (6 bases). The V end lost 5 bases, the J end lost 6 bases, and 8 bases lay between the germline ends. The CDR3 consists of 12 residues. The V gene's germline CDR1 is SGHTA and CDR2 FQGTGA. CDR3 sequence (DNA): TGTGCCAGCAGCACACAGGGCAATGAGCAGTTCTTC. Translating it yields CASSTQGNEQFF.

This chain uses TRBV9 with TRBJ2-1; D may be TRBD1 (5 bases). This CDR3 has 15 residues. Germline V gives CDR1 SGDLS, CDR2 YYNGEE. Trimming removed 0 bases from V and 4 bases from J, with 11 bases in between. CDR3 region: CASSVGGAGYNEQFF. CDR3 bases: TGTGCCAGCAGCGTAGGTGGGGCCGGGTACAATGAGCAGTTCTTC.

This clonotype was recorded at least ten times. CDR3 loop: CSASGGGGNEKLFF. CDR3 nucleotide sequence: TGCAGTGCTAGCGGAGGGGGGGGAAATGAAAAACTGTTTTTT. This rearrangement joins TRBV20-1 to TRBJ1-4, with D tentatively TRBD1 (6 bases). CDR3 length equals 14 residues. Trimming removed 3 bases from V and 5 bases from J, with 13 bases in between. Germline CDR1 DFQATT, CDR2 SNEGSKA (reference sequence).

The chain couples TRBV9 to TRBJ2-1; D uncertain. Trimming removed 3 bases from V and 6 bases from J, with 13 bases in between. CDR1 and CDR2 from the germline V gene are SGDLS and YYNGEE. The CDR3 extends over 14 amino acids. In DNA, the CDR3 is TGTGCCAGCAGCGCTGTTGGTCGCGGCAATGAGCAGTTCTTC. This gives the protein CASSAVGRGNEQFF.

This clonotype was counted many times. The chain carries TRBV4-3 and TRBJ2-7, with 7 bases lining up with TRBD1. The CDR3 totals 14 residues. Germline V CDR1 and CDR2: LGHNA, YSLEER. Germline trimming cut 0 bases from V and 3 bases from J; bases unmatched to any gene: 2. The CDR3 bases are TGCGCCAGCAGCCAAGATGCAGGGGGCTACGAGCAGTACTTC. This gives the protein CASSQDAGGYEQYF.

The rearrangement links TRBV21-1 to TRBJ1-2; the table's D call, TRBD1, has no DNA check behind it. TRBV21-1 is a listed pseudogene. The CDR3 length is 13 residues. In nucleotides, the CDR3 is TGTGCCAGCAGCAGGGGGGGGACCTATGGCTACACCTTC. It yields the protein CASSRGGTYGYTF.